This T cell receptor beta chain was obtained from a study of T cells in Graves' hyperthyroidism and ophthalmopathy. General observations from the study: Model predictions of ophthalmopathy came a median roughly 6.7 months before onset. Expanded thyroid clonotypes (above 0.001) were mostly also found in blood.

The CDR3 is made up of 15 amino acids. V shed 5 bases, J shed 3 bases, and the junction held 7 bases outside the gene matches. The CDR3 regions of TCR beta were amplified from RNA transcripts. The HTBI set primed first-round TCR CDR3 RT-PCR. TCRdb passed the multiplex PCR reads through MiXCR, listing each CDR3 protein once. Among around 450,000 distinct CDR3 sequences listed, about a sixth were seen once. This clonotype was found many times. The antigen remains undetermined. Graves' hyperthyroidism without ophthalmopathy progression within 18 months was termed stable. Disease duration under 2 months; hyperthyroidism patients were aged 18 to 65.

Sequenced: blood. This chain links TRBV12-3 or TRBV12-4 with TRBJ1-1, with 9 bases that match TRBD1. This TCR came from a woman younger than 35 with Graves' hyperthyroidism. The CDR3 is CASSPWTGEDTEAFF. The CDR3 DNA is TGTGCCAGCAGTCCCTGGACAGGGGAGGACACTGAAGCTTTCTTT.